This T cell receptor (beta chain) was sequenced in a study of cytotoxic CD8 clonotypes in ibrutinib-treated CLL. Germline assignment: CDR1 SGHRS and CDR2 YFSETQ. The CDR3 runs to 15 residues. V gave up 3 bases and J gave up 0 bases; unmatched junction bases: 4. The data were produced by immunoSEQ multiplex PCR, yet TCRdb's version contains in-frame clones alone and is incomplete. The sample records about 140,000 clones, around 77% being singletons. The sequence was obtained from a human donor with chronic lymphocytic leukemia. Source: PBMCs, taken after 12 months of ibrutinib treatment. The chain links TRBV5-1 to TRBJ2-7; 9 positions match TRBD1. The CDR3 coding sequence is TGCGCCAGCAGCTGGGGACAGGGAAGCTCCTACGAGCAGTACTTC. It codes for CASSWGQGSSYEQYF.